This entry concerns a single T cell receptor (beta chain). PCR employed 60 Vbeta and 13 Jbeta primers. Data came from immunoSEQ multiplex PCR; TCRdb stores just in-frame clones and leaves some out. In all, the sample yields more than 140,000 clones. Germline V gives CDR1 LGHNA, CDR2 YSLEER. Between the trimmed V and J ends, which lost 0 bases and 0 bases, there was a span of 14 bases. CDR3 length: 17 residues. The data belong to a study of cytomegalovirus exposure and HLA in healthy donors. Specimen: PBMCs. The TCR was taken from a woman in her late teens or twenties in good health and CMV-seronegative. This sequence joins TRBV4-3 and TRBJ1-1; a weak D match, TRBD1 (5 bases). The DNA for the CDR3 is TGCGCCAGCAGCCAAGATCGTGACAGCCCCATGAACACTGAAGCTTTCTTT. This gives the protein CASSQDRDSPMNTEAFF.